This T cell receptor beta chain was found in a study of T cell responses to AZD1222 COVID-19 vaccine listed by TCRdb under 2021. Looking at the study overall: Because spike-specific TCR depth and breadth did not differ between the two schedules, AZD1222 recipients who got a second dose at roughly 4 weeks were pooled with those who got a second dose at roughly 12 weeks. TCR sequencing covered roughly 230 trial participants: approximately 200 given two doses of AZD1222 and around 26 given two doses of MenACWY control vaccine. Trial participants were enrolled by age into 18-55, 56-69 and 70-plus year subgroups, with about 150, 27 and 61 TCR-sequenced participants respectively.

The time point label on this specimen signifies: baseline before first vaccination. Vaccinee samples were obtained from the UK trials COV001 and COV002, which included a single-blind randomized controlled phase 2/3 trial of AZD1222 (ChAdOx1 nCoV-19) in healthy adults. For TCRbeta chain sequencing, PBMC samples from trial participants were taken at day 0 and at day 28 after the second dose. V sheds 2 bases and J sheds 0 bases, leaving 8 bases between their ends. Based on the germline V gene, the CDR1 and CDR2 sequences are MDHEN and SYDVKM. Taken from cysteine to phenylalanine, the CDR3 has 16 residues. The CDR3 DNA has 48 bases and is translated from base 1. The investigation overall reported the following: Participants were mostly white British and included more females than males, and it was suggested by the authors that clonal diversity may have been underestimated. Vaccine-associated CD4 TCRs spanned the whole spike protein, with dominant responses in regions 160-218 and 743-854. In the small 56-69-year group, the increase in depth fell short of significance, most likely because of low power. Because no day 14 peak-response samples were available, repertoires were characterized only after the peak T cell response. Spike-specific TCR breadth and depth rose significantly after two AZD1222 doses compared with day 0 and with MenACWY recipients. Conclusions about previously exposed vaccinees are limited because only a handful of AZD1222 recipients were SARS-CoV-2 seropositive at baseline. Reportedly, close to half of the unique spike-specific TCRs recognized epitopes lying outside the regions that are mutated in the B.1.351 and B.1.1.7 variants.

Comments on this clone: What antigen it recognizes has not been identified. One base away there is no much larger clone; base qualities are not given.

The CDR3 regions of human TCRbeta chains were analyzed by immunosequencing. The paper's data handling went like this. Repertoire TCRs were matched against a reference library of SARS-CoV-2-specific TCRs generated with the MIRA antigen-specificity platform. Breadth was defined as the fraction of unique TCRs that were SARS-CoV-2-associated. Depth was defined as the fraction of total T cells that were SARS-CoV-2-associated. Using the MIRA data, each spike-specific TCR was mapped to the spike region that the TCR reacts to and placed in a CD4 or CD8 class. Log10-transformed breadth and depth values were compared by one-way ANOVA with Sidak's multiple comparisons tests. The clones in this table, taken by TCRdb from immuneACCESS, are in-frame only. Not every clone is retained; where verified, under half of the shortfall comes from an unresolved V gene, and the cause of the rest is unknown. For V, J and clone size, that table is used; D and trimming come from the DNA. The sample table holds 110,000 or so clones, of which roughly nine tenths were seen once. The top ten clones comprise approximately 4.2% of the sample.

This sample comprised peripheral blood, obtained on day 0 of AZD1222 vaccination. The receptor was isolated from an adult in good health. The rearranged chain carries TRBV28 and TRBJ1-6; no D gene can be assigned with confidence. The CDR3 corresponds to CASSLHSSSYNSPLHF. The sequenced DNA is TGTGCCAGCAGTTTACACTCGAGCTCCTATAATTCACCCCTCCACTTT.